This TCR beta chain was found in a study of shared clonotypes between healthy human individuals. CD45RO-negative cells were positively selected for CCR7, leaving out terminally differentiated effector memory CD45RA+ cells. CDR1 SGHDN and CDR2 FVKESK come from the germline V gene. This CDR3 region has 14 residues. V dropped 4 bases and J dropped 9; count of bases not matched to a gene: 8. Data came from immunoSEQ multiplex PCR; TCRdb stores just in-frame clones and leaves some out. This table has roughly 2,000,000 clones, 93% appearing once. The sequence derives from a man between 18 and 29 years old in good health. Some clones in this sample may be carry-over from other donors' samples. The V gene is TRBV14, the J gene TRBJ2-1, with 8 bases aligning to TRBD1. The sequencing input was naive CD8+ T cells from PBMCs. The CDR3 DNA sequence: TGTGCCAGCAGCCCACGGACAGGGTGGAGTGAGCAGTTCTTC. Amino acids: CASSPRTGWSEQFF.